The 22 T cell receptor beta chains reported below all come from one sample, sequenced in a study of blood T cell repertoires in COVID-19. The repertoire was sequenced with immunoSEQ multiplex PCR; TCRdb's copy has only in-frame clones and lacks some. Seen here are approximately 160,000 clones, approximately 84% observed once, and the top ten hold 13% to 15%. Sequencing used peripheral blood. The receptors originated from a man younger than 35 with active or convalescent COVID-19.

The chain is built from TRBV13 and TRBJ2-1; D not certain. Per the germline V gene, CDR1 is PRHDT and CDR2 is FYEKMQ (reference sequence). CDR3 size: 15 residues. With 5 bases removed from V and 4 bases from J, the gap between germline ends came to 15 bases. CDR3: CASSTRQSKYNEQFF. In DNA form, the CDR3 reads TGTGCCAGCAGCACCCGACAAAGTAAATACAATGAGCAGTTCTTC.

V is TRBV7-6 and J is TRBJ2-3; 16 nucleotides line up with TRBD2. Germline V gene lookup returns CDR1 SGHVS and CDR2 FNYEAQ. Trimming cost V 2 bases and J 6 bases; bases outside gene matches: 11. The CDR3 runs to 19 residues. The CDR3 region has the DNA TGTGCCAGCAGCTTATTTATGGGGACTAGCGGGGGGGCTCCGGATACGCAGTATTTT. This codes for CASSLFMGTSGGAPDTQYF. Combining the CDR3 with reference TRBV7-6 and TRBJ2-3 gives the whole variable domain GAGVSQSPRYKVTKRGQDVALRCDPISGHVSLYWYRQALGQGPEFLTYFNYEAQQDKSGLPNDRFSAERPEGSISTLTIQRTEQRDSAMYRCASSLFMGTSGGAPDTQYFGPGTRLTVL.

The gene calls are TRBV9 and TRBJ2-3, with 10 bases fitting TRBD1. J lost 5 bases, V lost 2 bases, and 8 bases had no gene match. This CDR3 is built from 16 residues. Germline CDR1 reads SGDLS; CDR2 reads YYNGEE. This CDR3 is CASSVYPDRGQDTQYF. The CDR3 DNA reads TGTGCCAGCAGCGTGTACCCTGACAGGGGGCAAGATACGCAGTATTTT.

J is TRBJ2-7 and V is TRBV6-6; TRBD1 is a possible D gene (5 bases). V lost 4 bases and J lost 5, with 15 bases in between. In germline, CDR1 is MNHNY, CDR2 SVGAGI (reference sequence). The CDR3 extends over 14 amino acids. For the CDR3, the DNA is TGTGCCAGCAGTTGGCCAGGGCGAGGCGACGAGCAGTACTTC. It translates to CASSWPGRGDEQYF.

CDR3 in DNA: TGTGCCAGCAGCTTAGCTAGCGGGAGAACTGAGCAGTTCTTC. Its translation is CASSLASGRTEQFF. The chain employs TRBV7-3 and TRBJ2-1; 10 nucleotides match TRBD2. The CDR3 spans 14 residues. Germline V gives CDR1 SGHTA, CDR2 FQGTGA. The J segment lost 9 bases and the V segment lost 2 bases, leaving 4 bases of the junction unmatched.

The chain recombines TRBV7-9 with TRBJ1-4, with TRBD1 identical over 11 bases. Germline-derived CDR1 and CDR2 are SEHNR and FQNEAQ (reference sequence). J was trimmed by 10 bases and V by 5 bases; bases with no gene match: 21. This CDR3 has 19 residues. The CDR3 loop is CASSLSIPITGTGGGKLFF. In DNA form, the CDR3 reads TGTGCCAGCAGCCTATCGATCCCTATCACCGGGACAGGGGGTGGAAAACTGTTTTTT.

The rearrangement links TRBV9 to TRBJ2-6; D is unresolved. Trimming cost V 4 bases and J 0 bases, with 14 bases left between them. The CDR3 runs 17 residues. CDR1 and CDR2 from the germline V gene are SGDLS and YYNGEE. In DNA form, the CDR3 reads TGTGCCAGCAGCCGACGCAGGCTGAGCTCTGGGGCCAACGTCCTGACTTTC. Translation gives CASSRRRLSSGANVLTF. The full variable domain, completed using reference TRBV9 and TRBJ2-6, is DSGVTQTPKHLITATGQRVTLRCSPRSGDLSVYWYQQSLDQGLQFLIQYYNGEERAKGNILERFSAQQFPDLHSELNLSSLELGDSALYFCASSRRRLSSGANVLTFGAGSRLTVL.

The V and J genes are TRBV5-4 and TRBJ2-1; TRBD1 is a possible D gene (6 bases). Deletions cut 5 bases from V and 0 bases from J, with 24 bases between. This CDR3 is built from 19 residues. Germline lookup yields CDR1 SGHNT and CDR2 YYREEE (reference sequence). CDR3 region: CASRPQGIATLSSYNEQFF. As DNA, the CDR3 is TGTGCCAGCAGACCCCAGGGGATAGCGACTCTTAGCTCCTACAATGAGCAGTTCTTC.

The J gene is TRBJ2-7, the V gene TRBV5-5; 10 bases line up with TRBD2. V was clipped by 4 bases and J by 0 bases; unmatched bases: 13. The CDR3 runs to 18 residues. Germline lookup yields CDR1 SGHKS and CDR2 YYEKEE (reference sequence). This CDR3 reads CASSLPASGGLFSYEQYF. The CDR3 DNA sequence: TGTGCCAGCAGCCTGCCGGCTAGCGGGGGCCTCTTCTCCTACGAGCAGTACTTC.

This clone has just a few counts. The V call is TRBV7-6, the J call TRBJ1-5, with D hard to call. CDR1 is SGHVS, CDR2 FNYEAQ, per germline. This CDR3 spans 14 amino acids. The ends were cut back, 1 base at V and 6 bases at J, with 10 bases in the middle. CDR3 amino acids: CASSLGLGSQPQHF. The CDR3 DNA sequence: TGTGCCAGCAGCTTAGGCCTGGGGAGTCAGCCCCAGCATTTT.

The J gene is TRBJ2-2, the V gene TRBV2; 7 bases line up with TRBD1. Germline lookup yields CDR1 SNHLY and CDR2 FYNNEI. The CDR3 runs to 13 residues. J lost 8 bases, V lost 5 bases, and 5 bases had no gene match. The CDR3: CASSRQGIGELFF. The CDR3 region has the DNA TGTGCCAGCAGTCGACAGGGCATTGGGGAGCTGTTTTTT. The complete variable domain, with remaining parts taken from reference TRBV2 and TRBJ2-2, reads EPEVTQTPSHQVTQMGQEVILRCVPISNHLYFYWYRQILGQKVEFLVSFYNNEISEKSEIFDDQFSVERPDGSNFTLKIRSTKLEDSAMYFCASSRQGIGELFFGEGSRLTVL.

The V gene is TRBV5-1, the J gene TRBJ2-6; no firm D call. The CDR3 spans 15 residues. Looked up from germline, CDR1 is SGHRS and CDR2 is YFSETQ. V shed 0 bases and J shed 4 bases, with 8 bases lying between them. The CDR3 sequence: CASSLAGAGANVLTF. CDR3 coding DNA: TGCGCCAGCAGCTTGGCCGGAGCCGGGGCCAACGTCCTGACTTTC.

This clone showed up just once. This sequence joins TRBV6-1 and TRBJ2-1; 7 nucleotides align to TRBD2. CDR1 and CDR2 from the germline V gene are MNHNS and SASEGT. With 4 bases clipped from V and 4 bases from J, the junction kept 10 bases outside the gene matches. This CDR3 comprises 16 residues. The CDR3, as DNA: TGTGCCAGCAGTGGCCAACTACGCGGGGGATACAATGAGCAGTTCTTC. Translating gives CASSGQLRGGYNEQFF.

This chain joins TRBV19 and TRBJ1-5, with D possibly TRBD1 on 5 matching bases. In germline, CDR1 is LNHDA, CDR2 SQIVND (reference sequence). CDR3 size: 17 residues. The ends were cut back, 3 bases at V and 4 bases at J, with 19 bases in the middle. As DNA, the CDR3 is TGTGCCAGTAGTATGGGCGGGGGTTGGGGATTGAATCAGCCCCAGCATTTT. This sequence encodes CASSMGGGWGLNQPQHF.

CDR3 in amino acids: CASKEDPEGETQYF. In DNA, the CDR3 is TGTGCCAGCAAGGAGGACCCGGAGGGAGAGACCCAGTACTTC. V gene TRBV9 combines with J gene TRBJ2-5, with D perhaps matching TRBD2 (6 bases). Looked up from germline, CDR1 is SGDLS and CDR2 is YYNGEE. The CDR3 is 14 amino acids. Trimming left V 6 bases short and J 4 bases short, with 16 bases between.

The rearrangement joins TRBV15 to TRBJ2-3; 8 bases line up with TRBD2. This CDR3 is built from 15 residues. Trimming at V came to 9 bases and at J to 0 bases, leaving 8 bases not matched to a gene. Germline-derived CDR1 and CDR2 are LNHNV and YYDKDF (reference sequence). The CDR3 bases are TGTGCCACGACTAAGCGGGAGCTCAGCACAGATACGCAGTATTTT. Its protein product is CATTKRELSTDTQYF.

This clone was counted a single time. The V and J genes are TRBV7-8 and TRBJ2-7, with 8 bases lining up with TRBD1. Germline loops: CDR1 SGHVS, CDR2 FQNEAQ. V lost 5 bases and J lost 4; bases outside the gene matches: 10. The CDR3 is 15 residues long. CDR3 loop: CASSGGRRGQYEQYF. CDR3 DNA sequence: TGTGCCAGCAGCGGAGGCCGCAGGGGGCAGTACGAGCAGTACTTC.

The chain carries TRBV6-5 and TRBJ1-2; D is undetermined. Trimming shortened V by 2 bases and J by 6 bases, and 13 bases separated the two germline ends. CDR1 is MNHEY, CDR2 SVGAGI, per germline. This CDR3 has 14 residues. For the CDR3, the DNA is TGTGCCAGCAGTTACAGACGGCCGGAGGATGGCTACACCTTC. Translated: CASSYRRPEDGYTF.

The chain recombines TRBV4-1 with TRBJ1-2, with D perhaps TRBD1 (5 bases). The CDR3 extends over 14 amino acids. V was cut by 1 base and J by 4 bases, with 10 bases left in between. Germline V gives CDR1 MGHRA, CDR2 YSYEKL. The DNA of the CDR3 is TGCGCCAGCAGCCAAGGTTTAACAGGCTATGGCTACACCTTC. Its protein is CASSQGLTGYGYTF.

The chain joins TRBV19 to TRBJ1-4; the D gene is possibly TRBD1 (5 bases). Trimming pared 3 bases from V and 8 bases from J, leaving 13 bases between. This CDR3 region has 14 residues. Germline V CDR1 and CDR2: LNHDA, SQIVND (reference sequence). The CDR3 DNA follows: TGTGCCAGTAGTATCCGGGGGTTTAAGGAAAAACTGTTTTTT. Its protein is CASSIRGFKEKLFF. Full variable domain (missing parts from reference TRBV19 and TRBJ1-4): DGGITQSPKYLFRKEGQNVTLSCEQNLNHDAMYWYRQDPGQGLRLIYYSQIVNDFQKGDIAEGYSVSREKKESFPLTVTSAQKNPTAFYLCASSIRGFKEKLFFGSGTQLSVL.

The V and J genes are TRBV6-5 and TRBJ2-2; weak D call: TRBD2 (8 bases). The germline gives CDR1 MNHEY, CDR2 SVGAGI. The CDR3 is 14 amino acids. V lost 8 bases to trimming and J lost 4 bases, with 14 bases between them. CDR3 DNA sequence: TGTGCCAGCCCCGGGAGGGGGCGCACCGGGGAGCTGTTTTTT. This codes for CASPGRGRTGELFF.

The chain links TRBV6-5 to TRBJ1-2, with TRBD1 matching over 7 bases. J was trimmed by 7 bases and V by 2 bases; bases with no gene match: 4. From germline, CDR1 is MNHEY and CDR2 SVGAGI. The CDR3 has 13 residues. The CDR3 loop is CASSYGGQVGYTF. CDR3 sequence (DNA): TGTGCCAGCAGTTACGGCGGACAGGTTGGCTACACCTTC.